The next 21 T cell receptor beta chains were all read from a single sample in a study of blood T cell repertoires in COVID-19. Clones were read by immunoSEQ multiplex PCR, and TCRdb kept only the in-frame ones, dropping some. The sample consists of about 180,000 clones, 89% of them appearing once. The sequencing input was peripheral blood. The receptors originated from a man between 18 and 35 years old who had recovered from COVID-19.

The CDR3 loop reads CASSPQGNTGELFF. The CDR3 region has the DNA TGTGCCAGCTCGCCTCAGGGGAACACCGGGGAGCTGTTTTTT. This chain uses TRBV18 with TRBJ2-2; TRBD1 might be the D (5 bases). From germline, CDR1 is KGHSH and CDR2 LQKENI. With 6 bases removed from V and 1 base from J, the gap between germline ends came to 9 bases. The CDR3 has 14 residues.

This clone was seen once. Germline and junction disagree at one end, which may indicate a read error. The V call is TRBV19, the J call TRBJ1-1; D uncertain. This CDR3 region has 14 residues. CDR1 and CDR2 (germline): LNHDA, SQIVND (reference sequence). The CDR3 DNA sequence: TGTGTCAGTAGTATTCGTGGCGGGAACACTGAAGCTTTCTTT. It encodes CVSSIRGGNTEAFF.

This CDR3 reads CASSSPGQGTDTQYF. The CDR3 bases are TGTGCCAGCAGCTCACCGGGACAGGGAACAGATACGCAGTATTTT. This rearrangement joins TRBV28 to TRBJ2-3; 9 bases agree with TRBD1. Trimming removed 6 bases from V and 3 bases from J; junction bases left unmatched: 7. The CDR3 is 15 residues long. Germline assignment: CDR1 MDHEN and CDR2 SYDVKM.

V and J are TRBV27 and TRBJ2-7, with D perhaps matching TRBD1 (7 bases). Per the germline V gene, CDR1 is MNHEY and CDR2 is SMNVEV (reference sequence). V was trimmed by 2 bases and J by 5 bases, leaving 16 bases between them. This CDR3 contains 15 residues. The CDR3 here is CASSLVWQGGHEQYF. In DNA, the CDR3 is TGTGCCAGCAGTTTAGTTTGGCAGGGGGGCCACGAGCAGTACTTC.

The chain has TRBV28 and TRBJ1-3, with D uncertain. Trimming pared 6 bases from V and 2 bases from J, leaving 8 bases between. The CDR3 runs to 13 residues. CDR1 and CDR2 (germline): MDHEN, SYDVKM. In DNA form, the CDR3 reads TGTGCCAGCAGCCCTCCCCCTGGAAACACCATATATTTT. Translating it yields CASSPPPGNTIYF.

This chain connects TRBV5-4 to TRBJ2-5; 7 nucleotides align to TRBD1. The CDR3 has 16 residues. V trimming: 0 bases; J trimming: 5 bases; junction bases outside the gene matches: 10. CDR1 is SGHNT, CDR2 YYREEE, per germline (reference sequence). The CDR3 here is CASSLGQGNVRETQYF. In nucleotides, the CDR3 is TGTGCCAGCAGCTTGGGACAGGGAAATGTCAGGGAGACCCAGTACTTC.

V gene TRBV6-2 or TRBV6-3 combines with J gene TRBJ1-5, with a possible D match to TRBD1 (5 bases). Germline values: CDR1 MNHEY, CDR2 SVGEGT. V lost 3 bases and J lost 3, with 21 bases in between. This CDR3 is built from 18 residues. Here the CDR3 DNA reads TGTGCCAGCAGTTATCGCCTCGGGGCGGCGGGGATCAATCAGCCCCAGCATTTT. It yields the protein CASSYRLGAAGINQPQHF.

V gene TRBV9 combines with J gene TRBJ1-1; no clear D gene. This CDR3 is built from 13 residues. V lost 0 bases and J lost 5, with 8 bases in between. Per germline, CDR1 SGDLS and CDR2 YYNGEE. The chain's CDR3 is CASSVVRGTEAFF. The CDR3, as DNA: TGTGCCAGCAGCGTAGTGCGGGGAACTGAAGCTTTCTTT.

The chain recombines TRBV11-2 with TRBJ1-2; 9 bases match TRBD1. There are 14 residues in the CDR3. Trimming removed 5 bases from V and 3 bases from J; junction bases left unmatched: 4. The germline gives CDR1 SGHAT, CDR2 FQNNGV. Here the CDR3 reads CASSRDRGDYGYTF. CDR3 in DNA: TGTGCCAGCAGCCGCGACAGGGGGGACTATGGCTACACCTTC.

V usage is TRBV9 and J usage is TRBJ1-3; D gene unclear. The CDR3 spans 12 residues. V shed 4 bases and J shed 7 bases, with 9 bases lying between them. Germline V gene data show CDR1 as SGDLS and CDR2 as YYNGEE. CDR3 sequence (DNA): TGTGCCAGCAGCTCAAGTGCGAACACCATATATTTT. Translation: CASSSSANTIYF.

This clone showed up just a few times. This chain connects TRBV2 to TRBJ1-6, with D unresolved. Germline CDR1 is SNHLY and CDR2 is FYNNEI. Trimming shortened V by 4 bases and J by 7 bases, and 5 bases separated the two germline ends. CDR3 length: 12 amino acids. CDR3 in DNA: TGTGCCAGCAGTGGGCAAAATTCACCCCTCCACTTT. Translation: CASSGQNSPLHF. The whole variable domain, remainder taken from reference TRBV2 and TRBJ1-6, is EPEVTQTPSHQVTQMGQEVILRCVPISNHLYFYWYRQILGQKVEFLVSFYNNEISEKSEIFDDQFSVERPDGSNFTLKIRSTKLEDSAMYFCASSGQNSPLHFGNGTRLTVT.

In regard to this clone: In the same sample, other DNA sequences code for this CDR3. This rearrangement joins TRBV5-1 to TRBJ2-7; 8 bases match TRBD2. The CDR3 is 14 residues long. The trim removed 5 bases at V and 6 bases at J, leaving 10 bases unmatched. In germline, CDR1 is SGHRS, CDR2 YFSETQ. The CDR3 loop reads CASSFAAGAPEQYF. DNA of the CDR3: TGCGCCAGCAGTTTTGCAGCGGGAGCCCCCGAGCAGTACTTC.

The rearrangement uses TRBV11-2 and TRBJ2-1; perhaps TRBD2 as D (5 bases). With 1 base removed from V and 5 bases from J, the gap between germline ends came to 9 bases. This CDR3 is built from 14 residues. Germline V gene lookup returns CDR1 SGHAT and CDR2 FQNNGV. The CDR3 bases are TGTGCCAGCAGCTTAGCTATGAGGGACAATGAGCAGTTCTTC. This gives the protein CASSLAMRDNEQFF.

The chain carries TRBV3-1 (or the pseudogene TRBV3-2) and TRBJ2-1; 8 positions agree with TRBD2. The CDR3 is 15 amino acids. CDR1 LGHDT and CDR2 YNNKEL come from the germline V gene (reference sequence). V was pared by 1 base and J by 6 bases, with 5 bases of the junction left unmatched. Here the CDR3 reads CASSQVRTSGNEQFF. CDR3 nucleotide sequence: TGTGCCAGCAGCCAAGTCCGCACTAGCGGCAATGAGCAGTTCTTC.

The chain carries TRBV6-2 or TRBV6-3 and TRBJ2-3; 10 nucleotides align to TRBD1. The CDR3 has 17 amino acids. Germline V gene data show CDR1 as MNHEY and CDR2 as SVGEGT. Trimming cost V 3 bases and J 3 bases; bases outside gene matches: 9. For the CDR3, the DNA is TGTGCCAGCAGTTATCAGATTGGGGACAGGGGAACAGATACGCAGTATTTT. Its protein is CASSYQIGDRGTDTQYF.

The chain combines TRBV19 with TRBJ1-6, with D uncertain. V lost 6 bases, J lost 0 bases, and 9 bases lay in between. The CDR3 has 15 amino acids. Germline lookup yields CDR1 LNHDA and CDR2 SQIVND (reference sequence). CDR3 sequence: CASSTVSSYNSPLHF. As DNA, the CDR3 is TGTGCCAGTAGCACAGTGAGCTCCTATAATTCACCCCTCCACTTT.

The chain joins TRBV27 to TRBJ2-2, with D perhaps matching TRBD2 (5 bases). V lost 0 bases to trimming and J lost 6 bases, with 14 bases between them. The CDR3 contains 16 residues. Germline CDR1 MNHEY, CDR2 SMNVEV (reference sequence). The CDR3 coding sequence is TGTGCCAGCAGTTTATCTAGTGGGAGTAGGTCCGGGGAGCTGTTTTTT. It codes for CASSLSSGSRSGELFF.

This clone has a handful of counts. The V gene is TRBV5-1, the J gene TRBJ2-1, with TRBD1 identical over 7 bases. V trimming: 0 bases; J trimming: 3 bases; junction bases outside the gene matches: 3. Germline CDR1 is SGHRS and CDR2 is YFSETQ. The CDR3 is 15 amino acids. The CDR3 bases are TGCGCCAGCAGCTTGGTAGGGGGCCTCTACAATGAGCAGTTCTTC. Translation: CASSLVGGLYNEQFF.

The chain has TRBV28 and TRBJ2-7; a possible D gene is TRBD2 (7 bases). Germline values: CDR1 MDHEN, CDR2 SYDVKM. The CDR3 is 14 residues long. Trimming cost V 5 bases and J 7 bases, with 18 bases left between them. CDR3 nucleotide sequence: TGTGCCAGCAGTCCCGGAGGGGGGGTGCGGGAGCAGTACTTC. Its translation is CASSPGGGVREQYF.

This clone was seen just once. This chain connects TRBV25-1 to TRBJ2-1; 8 bases map to TRBD2. Germline V gives CDR1 MGHDK, CDR2 SYGVNS. This CDR3 is built from 15 residues. Unmatched junction bases numbered 9, after V lost 6 bases and J lost 5 bases. CDR3 region: CASRTRSGSNNEQFF. The DNA for the CDR3 is TGTGCCAGCAGAACACGCAGCGGGAGTAACAATGAGCAGTTCTTC.

The chain links TRBV6-2 or TRBV6-3 to TRBJ1-5; TRBD1 aligns across 7 bases. The germline V gene encodes CDR1 MNHEY and CDR2 SVGEGT. CDR3 length: 13 residues. With 5 bases clipped from V and 7 bases from J, the junction kept 5 bases outside the gene matches. CDR3 in amino acids: CASSVQGGQPQHF. For the CDR3, the DNA is TGTGCCAGCAGTGTCCAGGGGGGCCAGCCCCAGCATTTT.